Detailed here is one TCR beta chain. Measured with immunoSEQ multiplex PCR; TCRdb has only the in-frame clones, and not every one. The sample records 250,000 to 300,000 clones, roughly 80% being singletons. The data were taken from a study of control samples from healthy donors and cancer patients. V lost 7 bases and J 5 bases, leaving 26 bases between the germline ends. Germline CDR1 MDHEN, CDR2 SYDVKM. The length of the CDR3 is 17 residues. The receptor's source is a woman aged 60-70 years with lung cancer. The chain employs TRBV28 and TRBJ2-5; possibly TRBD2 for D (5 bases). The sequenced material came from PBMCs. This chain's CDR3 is CASTTPDGSLRGETQYF. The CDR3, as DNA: TGTGCCAGCACCACCCCCGACGGGTCCCTCAGAGGGGAGACCCAGTACTTC.